Sequencing of this T cell receptor (beta chain) was carried out in a study of T cell repertoires in cytomegalovirus infection. On the study more broadly: Public TCR beta signatures marked donors with CMV infection and the matching HLA.

Trimming pared 5 bases from V and 5 bases from J, leaving 10 bases between. The CDR3 is 13 amino acids. The germline CDR1 and CDR2 sequences are MDHEN and SYDVKM. MiXCR, applied by TCRdb to the reads, yields one record per CDR3 protein. The sample has 600,000 to 800,000 distinct CDR3 sequences, approximately 24% seen once; the top ten hold less than 9.5%. This clonotype was detected a few times. Its antigen is still unknown. Study-level points and caveats: Identification of carriers of CMV plus the relevant HLA was achieved through cumulative public TCR beta family frequency. Predominance within the ex vivo response was attributable to HLA-C-restricted CMV-specific TCR beta clonotypes.

The sample comprised CD8+ T cells from PBMCs. The chain joins TRBV28 to TRBJ1-5; no firm D call. The receptor was isolated from a human donor in good health (CMV status not recorded). Some clones in this sample may be carry-over from other donors' samples. CDR3 residues: CASSPGSYQPQHF. The DNA for the CDR3 is TGTGCCAGCAGTCCCGGGTCTTATCAGCCCCAGCATTTT.